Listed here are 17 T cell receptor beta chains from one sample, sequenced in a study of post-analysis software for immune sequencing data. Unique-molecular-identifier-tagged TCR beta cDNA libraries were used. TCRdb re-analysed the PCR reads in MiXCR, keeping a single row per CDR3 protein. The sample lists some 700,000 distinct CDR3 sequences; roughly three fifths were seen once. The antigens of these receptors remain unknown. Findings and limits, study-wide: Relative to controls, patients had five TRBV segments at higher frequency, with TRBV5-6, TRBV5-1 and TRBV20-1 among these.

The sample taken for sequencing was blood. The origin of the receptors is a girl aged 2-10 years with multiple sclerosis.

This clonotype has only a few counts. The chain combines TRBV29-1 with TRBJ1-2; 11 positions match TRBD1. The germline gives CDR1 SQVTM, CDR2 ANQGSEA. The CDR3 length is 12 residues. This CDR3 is CGGTGGNYGYTF. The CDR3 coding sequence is TGCGGGGGGACAGGGGGGAACTATGGCTACACCTTC.

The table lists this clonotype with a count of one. CDR3 DNA: TGCGCCAGCAGCCAGGGTCCGGGGAGCTCCTACAATGAGCAGTTCTTC. It codes for CASSQGPGSSYNEQFF. V is TRBV4-1 and J is TRBJ2-1; possible D gene TRBD2, 5 bases. CDR3 size: 16 residues. V gave up 3 bases and J gave up 0 bases, with 12 bases separating them. Germline CDR1 reads MGHRA; CDR2 reads YSYEKL.

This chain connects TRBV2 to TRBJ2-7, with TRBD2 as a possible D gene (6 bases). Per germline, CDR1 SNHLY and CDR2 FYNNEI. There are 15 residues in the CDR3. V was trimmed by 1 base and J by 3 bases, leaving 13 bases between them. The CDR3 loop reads CASSEGLALYYEQYF. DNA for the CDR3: TGTGCCAGCAGTGAAGGGCTAGCGCTATACTACGAGCAGTACTTC.

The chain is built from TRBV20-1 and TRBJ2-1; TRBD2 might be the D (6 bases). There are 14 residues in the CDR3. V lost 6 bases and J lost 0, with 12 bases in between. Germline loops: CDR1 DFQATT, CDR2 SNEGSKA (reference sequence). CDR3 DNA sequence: TGCAGTGCCCCCGACGGGAGCTCCTACAATGAGCAGTTCTTC. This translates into CSAPDGSSYNEQFF.

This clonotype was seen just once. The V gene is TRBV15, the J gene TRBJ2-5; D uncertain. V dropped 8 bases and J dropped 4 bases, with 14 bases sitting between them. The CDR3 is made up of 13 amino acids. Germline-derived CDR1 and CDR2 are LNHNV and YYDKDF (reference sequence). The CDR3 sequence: CATSNRKGETQYF. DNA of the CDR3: TGTGCCACCTCTAACCGGAAGGGAGAGACCCAGTACTTC. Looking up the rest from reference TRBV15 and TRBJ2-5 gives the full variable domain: DAMVIQNPRYQVTQFGKPVTLSCSQTLNHNVMYWYQQKSSQAPKLLFHYYDKDFNNEADTPDNFQSRRPNTSFCFLDIRSPGLGDTAMYLCATSNRKGETQYFGPGTRLLVL.

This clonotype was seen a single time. This CDR3 reads CASSLGDTSGDIQYF. The CDR3 DNA follows: TGTGCCAGCTCCTTGGGCGACACCTCAGGGGACATTCAGTACTTC. The chain recombines TRBV12-3 or TRBV12-4 with TRBJ2-4; a possible D gene is TRBD1 (6 bases). V was pared by 8 bases and J by 8 bases, with 22 bases between. There are 15 residues in the CDR3.

The chain's CDR3 is CSASQGAEYWDEQFF. The CDR3 coding sequence is TGCAGCGCATCCCAGGGTGCCGAATACTGGGATGAGCAGTTCTTC. V and J are TRBV29-1 and TRBJ2-1, with D perhaps matching TRBD1 (5 bases). The CDR3 is made up of 15 amino acids. Trimming took 7 bases from V and 8 from J, leaving 24 bases between them. Germline V gene data show CDR1 as SQVTM and CDR2 as ANQGSEA.

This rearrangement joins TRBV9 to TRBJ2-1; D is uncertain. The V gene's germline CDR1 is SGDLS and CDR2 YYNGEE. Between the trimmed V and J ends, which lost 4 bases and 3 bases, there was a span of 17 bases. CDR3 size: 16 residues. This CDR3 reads CASSKGRRPRYNEQFF. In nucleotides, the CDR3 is TGTGCCAGCAGCAAAGGGCGCCGCCCTCGCTACAATGAGCAGTTCTTC.

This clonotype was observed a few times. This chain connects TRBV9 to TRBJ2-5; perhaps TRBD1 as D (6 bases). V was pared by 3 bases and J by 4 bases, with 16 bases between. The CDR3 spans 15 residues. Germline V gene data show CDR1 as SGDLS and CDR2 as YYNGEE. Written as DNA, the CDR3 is TGTGCCAGCAGCGCCTCCCCGCCAGGGGTAGAGACCCAGTACTTC. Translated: CASSASPPGVETQYF.

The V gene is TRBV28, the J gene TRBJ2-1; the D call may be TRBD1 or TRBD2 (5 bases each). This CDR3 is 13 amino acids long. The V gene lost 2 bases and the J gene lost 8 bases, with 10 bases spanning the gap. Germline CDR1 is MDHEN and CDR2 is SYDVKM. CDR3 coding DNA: TGTGCCAGCAGTTTACCGAGGGGCGATGAGCAGTTCTTC. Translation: CASSLPRGDEQFF.

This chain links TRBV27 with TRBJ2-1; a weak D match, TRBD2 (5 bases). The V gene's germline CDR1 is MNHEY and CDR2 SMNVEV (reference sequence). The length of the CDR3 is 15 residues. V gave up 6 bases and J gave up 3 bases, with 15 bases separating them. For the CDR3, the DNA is TGTGCCAGCAGGCCCCGCGAGGGTTACTACAATGAGCAGTTCTTC. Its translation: CASRPREGYYNEQFF.

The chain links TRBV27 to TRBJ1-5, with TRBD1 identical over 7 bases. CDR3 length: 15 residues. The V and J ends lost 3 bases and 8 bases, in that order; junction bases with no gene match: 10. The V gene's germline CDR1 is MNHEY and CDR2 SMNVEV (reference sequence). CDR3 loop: CASSFGAGGNKPQHF. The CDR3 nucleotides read TGTGCCAGCAGTTTCGGGGCAGGGGGAAATAAGCCCCAGCATTTT.

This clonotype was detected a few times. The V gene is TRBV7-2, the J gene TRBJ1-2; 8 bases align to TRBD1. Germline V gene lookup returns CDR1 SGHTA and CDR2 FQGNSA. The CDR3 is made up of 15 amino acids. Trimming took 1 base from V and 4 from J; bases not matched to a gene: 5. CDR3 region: CASSLGQGARYGYTF. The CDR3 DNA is TGTGCCAGCAGCTTAGGGCAGGGGGCGCGCTATGGCTACACCTTC.

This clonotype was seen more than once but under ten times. CDR3 in amino acids: CASSLGRPRLAEAFF. In nucleotides, the CDR3 is TGTGCCAGCAGCTTAGGCCGCCCCAGGCTCGCTGAAGCTTTCTTT. The chain couples TRBV7-2 to TRBJ1-1; unclear D gene. Germline V gives CDR1 SGHTA, CDR2 FQGNSA. Trimming cost V 1 base and J 6 bases, with 15 bases left between them. There are 15 residues in the CDR3.

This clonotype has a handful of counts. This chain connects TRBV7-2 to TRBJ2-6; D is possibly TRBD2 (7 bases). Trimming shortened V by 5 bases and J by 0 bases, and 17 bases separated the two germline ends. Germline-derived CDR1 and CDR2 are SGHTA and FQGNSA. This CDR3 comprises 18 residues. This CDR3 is CASSPAGALSSGANVLTF. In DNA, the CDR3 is TGTGCCAGCAGCCCGGCGGGGGCCTTAAGCTCTGGGGCCAACGTCCTGACTTTC.

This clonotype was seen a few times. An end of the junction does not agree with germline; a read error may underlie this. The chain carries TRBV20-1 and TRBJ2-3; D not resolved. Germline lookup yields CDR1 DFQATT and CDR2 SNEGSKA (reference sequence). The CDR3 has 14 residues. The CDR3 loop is CSARDWLNTDTRYF. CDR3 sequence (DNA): TGCAGCGCTAGAGATTGGCTCAACACAGATACGCGGTATTTT.

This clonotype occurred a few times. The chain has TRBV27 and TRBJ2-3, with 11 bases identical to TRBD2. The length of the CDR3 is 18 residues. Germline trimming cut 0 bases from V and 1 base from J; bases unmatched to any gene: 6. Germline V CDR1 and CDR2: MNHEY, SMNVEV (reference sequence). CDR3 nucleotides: TGTGCCAGCAGTTTATCGTTAGCGGGGGGGCTTGGCACAGATACGCAGTATTTT. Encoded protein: CASSLSLAGGLGTDTQYF.